Following are 27 T cell receptor beta chains from one sample sequenced in a study of radiotherapy plus CTLA-4 blockade in lung cancer. Generated by immunoSEQ multiplex PCR, the TCRdb table keeps only in-frame clones and is missing some. This sample has roughly 30,000 clones, with around four fifths found just once. The source material was peripheral blood, sampled from a patient treated with radiotherapy plus ipilimumab. These receptors were taken from a human donor with non-small cell lung cancer that progressed on radiotherapy plus ipilimumab.

The CDR3: CATRKRGGDTEAFF. In DNA, the CDR3 is TGTGCCACCAGAAAGAGGGGAGGTGACACTGAAGCTTTCTTT. This chain connects TRBV7-2 to TRBJ1-1, with a weak D call TRBD1 (5 bases). V lost 10 bases, J lost 3 bases, and 18 bases lay in between. CDR3 length: 14 amino acids. Germline CDR1 and CDR2: SGHTA and FQGNSA.

The V and J genes are TRBV5-1 and TRBJ2-3, with D perhaps matching TRBD1 (5 bases). The CDR3 loop spans 15 amino acids. Trimming took 2 bases from V and 2 from J, leaving 12 bases between them. Per the germline V gene, CDR1 is SGHRS and CDR2 is YFSETQ. CDR3: CASSFYSGLTDTQYF. The CDR3 DNA is TGCGCCAGCAGCTTCTATTCAGGGCTCACAGATACGCAGTATTTT.

This chain uses TRBV7-9 with TRBJ2-5; a possible D gene is TRBD2 (6 bases). With 5 bases removed from V and 5 bases from J, the gap between germline ends came to 15 bases. The germline V gene has CDR1 SEHNR and CDR2 FQNEAQ (reference sequence). CDR3 length equals 14 residues. In nucleotides, the CDR3 is TGTGCCAGCAGCCCGCCCTCGGGGGAGGAGACCCAGTACTTC. Translated: CASSPPSGEETQYF. Based on the CDR3 plus reference TRBV7-9 and TRBJ2-5, the full variable domain is DTGVSQNPRHKITKRGQNVTFRCDPISEHNRLYWYRQTLGQGPEFLTYFQNEAQLEKSRLLSDRFSAERPKGSFSTLEIQRTEQGDSAMYLCASSPPSGEETQYFGPGTRLLVL.

This chain joins TRBV5-1 and TRBJ2-7; tentatively, D is TRBD1 (5 bases). Germline V CDR1 and CDR2: SGHRS, YFSETQ. V lost 4 bases to trimming and J lost 7 bases, with 12 bases between them. CDR3 length: 12 amino acids. This CDR3 reads CASSTQGREQYF. CDR3 in DNA: TGCGCCAGCAGCACCCAGGGTCGGGAGCAGTACTTC.

J is TRBJ2-7 and V is TRBV13, with 8 bases identical to TRBD1. CDR1 and CDR2 (germline): PRHDT, FYEKMQ (reference sequence). The CDR3 has 15 amino acids. Germline trimming cut 3 bases from V and 7 bases from J; bases unmatched to any gene: 11. CDR3 DNA: TGTGCCAGCAGCTTCAGACGGACAGGGCCAGGGGAGCAGTACTTC. This encodes CASSFRRTGPGEQYF.

The gene calls are TRBV19 and TRBJ2-6; the match to TRBD1 covers 9 bases. The CDR3 has 20 amino acids. Trimming removed 7 bases from V and 2 bases from J; junction bases left unmatched: 18. CDR1 and CDR2 (germline): LNHDA, SQIVND (reference sequence). The chain's CDR3 is CASKENYGQGKIAGANVLTF. CDR3 nucleotide sequence: TGTGCCAGTAAGGAGAACTATGGACAGGGGAAGATCGCTGGGGCCAACGTCCTGACTTTC.

The chain employs TRBV7-2 and TRBJ2-7, with a tentative D call TRBD2 (7 bases). V was cut by 1 base and J by 3 bases, with 13 bases left in between. Germline loops: CDR1 SGHTA, CDR2 FQGNSA. The CDR3 loop spans 15 amino acids. The CDR3 protein is CASSLGDGGLYEQYF. The CDR3 DNA reads TGTGCCAGCAGCTTAGGAGACGGGGGGCTCTACGAGCAGTACTTC.

The chain links TRBV27 to TRBJ2-5; possible D gene TRBD1, 6 bases. The length of the CDR3 is 14 residues. In germline, CDR1 is MNHEY, CDR2 SMNVEV (reference sequence). V was shortened by 8 bases and J by 2 bases, with 15 bases between the two germline ends. The CDR3 sequence is CASANRGGQETQYF. CDR3 coding DNA: TGTGCCAGCGCTAACCGAGGGGGTCAAGAGACCCAGTACTTC.

This clone was counted only a few times. CDR3 nucleotides: TGTGCCGATCACGGACCACCGGGGAGCCCCGGAGTCTACACCTTC. Protein product: CADHGPPGSPGVYTF. V is TRBV9 and J is TRBJ1-2; no firm D call. Germline loops: CDR1 SGDLS, CDR2 YYNGEE. The ends were cut back, 10 bases at V and 10 bases at J, with 29 bases in the middle. The CDR3 is 15 amino acids.

This clone came up a few times. V and J are TRBV9 and TRBJ1-4; perhaps TRBD1 as D (6 bases). The V and J ends lost 0 bases and 4 bases respectively, with 10 bases between them. The CDR3 totals 15 residues. Germline lookup yields CDR1 SGDLS and CDR2 YYNGEE. The CDR3 DNA is TGTGCCAGCAGCGTAGACAGGGACCTTAATGAAAAACTGTTTTTT. Its protein product is CASSVDRDLNEKLFF.

This chain joins TRBV5-1 and TRBJ1-6; TRBD1 matches 7 bases. The CDR3 extends over 14 amino acids. V shed 4 bases, J shed 4 bases, and the junction held 2 bases outside the gene matches. In germline, CDR1 is SGHRS, CDR2 YFSETQ. In DNA form, the CDR3 reads TGCGCCAGCAGCCGACAGGGATATAATTCACCCCTCCACTTT. Its translation: CASSRQGYNSPLHF.

This clone was observed once. The genes are TRBV28 and TRBJ1-1, with TRBD1 matching 7 bases. In germline, CDR1 is MDHEN, CDR2 SYDVKM. This CDR3 has 15 amino acids. V lost 6 bases and J lost 0; bases outside the gene matches: 7. The DNA for the CDR3 is TGTGCCAGCAGCTGGGGGACAGAATTGAACACTGAAGCTTTCTTT. Protein sequence: CASSWGTELNTEAFF.

The chain recombines TRBV6-7 with TRBJ2-2; 9 bases map to TRBD2. TRBV6-7 is an ORF; its function is uncertain. V shed 0 bases and J 5 bases; nucleotides not matched to a gene: 16. The CDR3 runs to 20 residues. CDR3 amino acids: CASSYSNSDSRGGRTGELFF. For the CDR3, the DNA is TGTGCCAGCAGTTACTCGAATTCGGACTCGCGGGGGGGCCGAACCGGGGAGCTGTTTTTT.

The V and J genes are TRBV7-2 and TRBJ1-6; possible D gene TRBD1, 5 bases. This CDR3 contains 16 residues. Germline-derived CDR1 and CDR2 are SGHTA and FQGNSA. V lost 6 bases, J lost 7 bases, and 19 bases lay in between. The CDR3 here is CASSYQGGGGNSPLHF. CDR3 sequence (DNA): TGTGCCAGCAGTTACCAGGGAGGAGGAGGGAATTCACCCCTCCACTTT.

This clone appeared once. The gene calls are TRBV6-5 and TRBJ2-7, with D perhaps TRBD1 (6 bases). The CDR3 length is 12 residues. Germline V gives CDR1 MNHEY, CDR2 SVGAGI. The CDR3 DNA follows: TGTGCAACAGGCGCAGGGGCCTACGAGCAGTACTTC. This encodes CATGAGAYEQYF.

The rearrangement uses TRBV5-4 and TRBJ1-2; D call uncertain. Germline V gives CDR1 SGHNT, CDR2 YYREEE (reference sequence). V was trimmed by 1 base and J by 8 bases, leaving 12 bases between them. The CDR3 runs 13 residues. The DNA for the CDR3 is TGTGCCAGCAGCTTGACTGGAGGTGACGGCTACACCTTC. It specifies CASSLTGGDGYTF.

This clone has only a few counts. The chain recombines TRBV5-4 with TRBJ2-7, with D perhaps matching TRBD1 (6 bases). Germline V lookup: CDR1 SGHNT, CDR2 YYREEE (reference sequence). Trimming cost V 5 bases and J 3 bases, with 15 bases left between them. The CDR3 runs to 14 residues. CDR3 sequence: CASSTQGISYEQYF. CDR3 coding DNA: TGTGCCAGCAGTACTCAGGGGATAAGCTACGAGCAGTACTTC.

The chain is built from TRBV29-1 and TRBJ2-1; TRBD1 agrees at 11 bases. Looked up from germline, CDR1 is SQVTM and CDR2 is ANQGSEA. This CDR3 region has 14 residues. Germline trimming cut 7 bases from V and 3 bases from J; bases unmatched to any gene: 5. The CDR3 sequence is CSAAGQGGYNEQFF. The DNA of the CDR3 is TGCAGCGCCGCGGGACAGGGGGGCTACAATGAGCAGTTCTTC.

This clone was picked up one time. This sequence joins TRBV5-1 and TRBJ2-1, with D possibly being TRBD2 (6 bases). Looked up from germline, CDR1 is SGHRS and CDR2 is YFSETQ. This CDR3 contains 14 residues. V lost 3 bases and J 5 bases, leaving 12 bases between the germline ends. CDR3 nucleotides: TGCGCCAGCAGCTCACCGGGGGTAAACAATGAGCAGTTCTTC. It is translated as CASSSPGVNNEQFF. The full variable domain, with the rest looked up from reference TRBV5-1 and TRBJ2-1, is KAGVTQTPRYLIKTRGQQVTLSCSPISGHRSVSWYQQTPGQGLQFLFEYFSETQRNKGNFPGRFSGRQFSNSRSEMNVSTLELGDSALYLCASSSPGVNNEQFFGPGTRLTVL.

The CDR3 region has the DNA TGTGCCAGCAGTTACTCGGCAGGCATTTCGGATGAAGCTTTCTTT. This encodes CASSYSAGISDEAFF. The chain recombines TRBV6-5 with TRBJ1-1; D unresolved. Germline CDR1 and CDR2: MNHEY and SVGAGI. CDR3 size: 15 residues. V shed 0 bases and J shed 7 bases, with 15 bases lying between them.

The CDR3 loop reads CASSYREGDTEAFF. Written as DNA, the CDR3 is TGTGCCAGCAGTTACCGGGAGGGGGACACTGAAGCTTTCTTT. The V and J genes are TRBV6-5 and TRBJ1-1; TRBD1 might be the D (6 bases). The CDR3 loop spans 14 amino acids. V was clipped by 2 bases and J by 3 bases, with 10 bases between them. CDR1 and CDR2 (germline): MNHEY, SVGAGI.

This chain links TRBV27 with TRBJ1-2, with unresolved D. CDR3 size: 15 residues. Germline CDR1 reads MNHEY; CDR2 reads SMNVEV (reference sequence). Trimming stripped 6 bases from V and 0 bases from J, with 14 bases between. The CDR3 coding sequence is TGTGCCAGCAGGATCGACGGCTCCCCTAACTATGGCTACACCTTC. This translates into CASRIDGSPNYGYTF.

This chain links TRBV6-5 with TRBJ1-5; D unclear. The germline V gene has CDR1 MNHEY and CDR2 SVGAGI. The CDR3 covers 13 residues. V was clipped by 4 bases and J by 5 bases, with 9 bases between them. The CDR3 reads CASSLGWDQPQHF. The CDR3 DNA sequence: TGTGCCAGCAGTTTGGGATGGGATCAGCCCCAGCATTTT.

V gene TRBV29-1 combines with J gene TRBJ2-3; D may be TRBD2 (5 bases). Germline CDR1 reads SQVTM; CDR2 reads ANQGSEA. V lost 1 base and J 3 bases, leaving 14 bases between the germline ends. CDR3 length: 15 residues. The CDR3 spells CSVEAGDRSTDTQYF. For the CDR3, the DNA is TGCAGCGTTGAAGCCGGGGATCGGTCAACAGATACGCAGTATTTT.

In DNA form, the CDR3 reads TGTGCCAGCAGCTTGGGAAACCCGACTGGGGCCAACGTCCTGACTTTC. Its protein is CASSLGNPTGANVLTF. The chain uses TRBV5-4 and TRBJ2-6; D is undetermined. Germline lookup yields CDR1 SGHNT and CDR2 YYREEE (reference sequence). CDR3 length: 16 amino acids. V was trimmed by 0 bases and J by 2 bases, leaving 9 bases between them.

This chain links TRBV28 with TRBJ2-7; D perhaps matches TRBD1 (6 bases). The CDR3 runs to 13 residues. V dropped 6 bases and J dropped 6 bases, with 15 bases sitting between them. The V gene's germline CDR1 is MDHEN and CDR2 SYDVKM. The DNA of the CDR3 is TGTGCCAGCAGCCTGGGGACATTCAGCGAGCAGTACTTC. Its protein is CASSLGTFSEQYF.

J is TRBJ1-5 and V is TRBV27; 9 nucleotides align to TRBD1. The CDR3 runs to 14 residues. The trim removed 6 bases at V and 6 bases at J, leaving 6 bases unmatched. Germline V gives CDR1 MNHEY, CDR2 SMNVEV (reference sequence). CDR3 in DNA: TGTGCCAGCAGCTTCACAGGGGGCGGTCAGCCCCAGCATTTT. Its translation is CASSFTGGGQPQHF.